The T cell receptor beta chain described here comes from a study of cytomegalovirus exposure and HLA in healthy donors. Study results and caveats: V- and J-gene trimming of TCR beta was linked (in a later analysis) to a missense DCLRE1C variant. The productive fraction for most TCR beta V segments was about 87% or about 30% in an earlier analysis.

The CDR3 has 11 amino acids. Trimming removed 8 bases at V and 3 bases at J, with 7 bases between. Germline V gives CDR1 SNHLY, CDR2 FYNNEI. To note about this clone: Its specificity is not known. The same CDR3 arises from other DNA sequences in this sample as well.

The study ran its PCR with 60 Vbeta and 13 Jbeta primers. Profiling relied on immunoSEQ multiplex PCR, and the TCRdb table lists in-frame clones only, not all of them. The sample has 150,000 or so clones; 60% to 85% are singletons. The receptor comes from a man in his forties or fifties in good health and CMV-seropositive. The gene calls are TRBV2 and TRBJ2-5, with a tentative D call TRBD1 (5 bases). The sample was PBMCs. The CDR3 sequence: CASDREETQYF. CDR3 DNA sequence: TGTGCCAGCGACAGAGAAGAGACCCAGTACTTC.